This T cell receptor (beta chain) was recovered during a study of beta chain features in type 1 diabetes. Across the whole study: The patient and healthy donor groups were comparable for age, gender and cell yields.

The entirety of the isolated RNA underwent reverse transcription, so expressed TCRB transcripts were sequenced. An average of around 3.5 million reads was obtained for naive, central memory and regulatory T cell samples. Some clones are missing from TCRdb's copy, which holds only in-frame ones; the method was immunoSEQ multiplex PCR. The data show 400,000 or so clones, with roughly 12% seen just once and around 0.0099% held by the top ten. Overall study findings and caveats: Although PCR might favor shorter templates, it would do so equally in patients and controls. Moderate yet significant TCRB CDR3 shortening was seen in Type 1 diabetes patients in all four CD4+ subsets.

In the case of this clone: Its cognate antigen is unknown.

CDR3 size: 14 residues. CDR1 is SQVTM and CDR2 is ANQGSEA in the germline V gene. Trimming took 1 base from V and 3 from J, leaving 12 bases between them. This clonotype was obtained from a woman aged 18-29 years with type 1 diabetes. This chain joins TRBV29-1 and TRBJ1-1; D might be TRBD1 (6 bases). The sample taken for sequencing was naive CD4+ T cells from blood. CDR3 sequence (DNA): TGCAGCGTTGAAGCCAGGGGCAAGGACACTGAAGCTTTCTTT. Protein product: CSVEARGKDTEAFF.